This T cell receptor (beta chain) appears in the sequencing data of a study of beta chain features in type 1 diabetes. Looking at the study overall: Summed over all samples, the examined sorted cells came to about 110 million.

There was one heparinised blood draw per donor, averaging roughly 110 mL. Purities in excess of 95% were seen in all sorted populations. This clone was picked up a small number of times. Its antigen remains unknown. Whole-study results and caveats: A cDNA-based sequencing approach could over-represent cells with high TCR expression.

The investigators reverse transcribed all of the isolated RNA, so they sequenced expressed TCRB transcripts. Here immunoSEQ multiplex PCR was the method, and the copy in TCRdb shows in-frame clones only, minus some. The data contain approximately 110,000 clones, under 40% of them singletons. Germline V lookup: CDR1 LNHDA, CDR2 SQIVND (reference sequence). The V and J ends lost 3 bases and 6 bases, in that order; junction bases with no gene match: 10. The length of the CDR3 is 15 residues. The rearrangement joins TRBV19 to TRBJ1-1; the match to TRBD1 covers 7 bases. This clonotype originated in a woman between 18 and 29 years old in good health. The sample was stem cell memory CD4+ T cells from blood. CDR3 in DNA: TGTGCCAGTAGTATGGGTCGACAGGGACTGGCTGAAGCTTTCTTT. Residues: CASSMGRQGLAEAFF.